The sequence of this T cell receptor (beta chain) was determined in a study of cytomegalovirus exposure and HLA in healthy donors. Study in general: About 80 million unique TCRs, all from HLA-typed donors, were included in an early release of the data.

On this clone itself: What it recognizes is unknown. One end of the junction varies from germline; a read error may be responsible.

Points from the study as a whole: A later analysis by the authors found several of the most significant clusters apparently linked to common viral pathogens. Likely technical artifact: a cluster of highly shared sequence variants.

The CDR3 totals 12 residues. The germline gives CDR1 MNHEY, CDR2 SVGAGI. The PCR used 60 Vbeta and 13 Jbeta primers. Original handling: Later, tens of millions of unique TCR beta chains were counted in an analysis, and around 11 million of them were shared. Some clones are missing from TCRdb's copy, which holds only in-frame ones; the method was immunoSEQ multiplex PCR. V and J calls and clone size are given by that table; D and trimming were obtained from the DNA. Here the sample spans over 85,000 clones, more than 70% being singletons. The sequence came from a woman in her thirties or forties in good health and CMV-seronegative. The sequencing sample was made of PBMCs. This rearrangement joins TRBV6-5 to TRBJ1-5; D not certain. The CDR3 protein is CASSYSGGPQNF. The CDR3 DNA reads as TGTGCCAGCAGTTACTCGGGCGGGCCCCAGAATTTT.